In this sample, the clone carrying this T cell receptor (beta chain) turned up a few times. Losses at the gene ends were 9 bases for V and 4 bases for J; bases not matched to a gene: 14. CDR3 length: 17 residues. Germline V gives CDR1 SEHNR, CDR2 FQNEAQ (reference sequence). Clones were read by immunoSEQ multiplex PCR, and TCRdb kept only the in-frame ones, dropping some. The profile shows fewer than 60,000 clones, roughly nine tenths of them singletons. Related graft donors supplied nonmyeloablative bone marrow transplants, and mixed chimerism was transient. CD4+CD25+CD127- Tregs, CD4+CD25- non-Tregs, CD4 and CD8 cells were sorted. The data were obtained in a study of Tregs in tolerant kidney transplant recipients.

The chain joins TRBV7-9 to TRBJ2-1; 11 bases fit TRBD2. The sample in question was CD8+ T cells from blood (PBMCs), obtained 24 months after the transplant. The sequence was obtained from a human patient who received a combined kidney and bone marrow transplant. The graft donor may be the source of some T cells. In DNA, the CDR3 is TGTGCCAGTAGGGATAGCGGGGGGGCCGAAGGGTACAATGAGCAGTTCTTC. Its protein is CASRDSGGAEGYNEQFF.